This TCR beta chain was retrieved from a study of blood T cells in healthy people across ages. Germline CDR1 is GTSNPN and CDR2 is SVGIG (reference sequence). The CDR3 totals 14 residues. V lost 1 base and J lost 4; bases outside the gene matches: 5. It was with a sample-barcoded 5' primer and a J-beta primer mix that a second PCR of roughly 6 to 11 cycles was run. Carrying 12 random nucleotides, a template-switch adaptor labeled each individual cDNA molecule. In TCRdb, the 5' RACE reads were re-called with MiXCR into one record per CDR3 protein. The sample records some 1.4 million distinct CDR3 sequences, 42% being singletons.

The J gene is TRBJ2-3, the V gene TRBV30, with 7 nucleotides matching TRBD1. Sample: blood. This TCR derives from a woman aged 18 to 35 in good health. The CDR3 sequence: CAWSAGGSADTQYF. The CDR3, as DNA: TGTGCCTGGAGTGCAGGGGGATCCGCAGATACGCAGTATTTT.